The 8 T cell receptor beta chains listed next were all sequenced from one sample in a study of CD8+ T cells in alopecia areata. As to treatment: oral pan-JAK inhibitor, 5-10 mg twice daily. Extraction and reverse transcription of RNA yielded cDNA as the sequencing template. The protocol was immunoSEQ multiplex PCR, while the TCRdb copy is restricted to in-frame clones and leaves out a portion. In the table there are roughly 210,000 clones, roughly two fifths of which are singletons. Material: CD4+ T cells sorted from blood, obtained at approximately week 36, from a patient treated with tofacitinib. These receptors were obtained from a human donor with alopecia areata.

There are a few counts of this clone. The chain carries TRBV7-9 and TRBJ2-5; 7 bases are shared with TRBD2. V was pared by 6 bases and J by 5 bases, with 12 bases of the junction left unmatched. The length of the CDR3 is 15 residues. CDR1 and CDR2 (germline): SEHNR, FQNEAQ (reference sequence). CDR3 nucleotides: TGTGCCAGCAGACTAACCGCGGGAGTTCGGGAGACCCAGTACTTC. Protein: CASRLTAGVRETQYF.

This clone was seen only a few times. The chain links TRBV28 to TRBJ2-7; D unclear. Germline CDR1 MDHEN, CDR2 SYDVKM. Trimming removed 2 bases at V and 0 bases at J, with 8 bases between. CDR3 length equals 14 residues. CDR3 sequence (DNA): TGTGCCAGCAGTTTACCTGGAGACTCCTACGAGCAGTACTTC. It encodes CASSLPGDSYEQYF.

The V gene is TRBV6-1, the J gene TRBJ2-5; D might be TRBD2 (6 bases). This CDR3 comprises 15 residues. Germline-derived CDR1 and CDR2 are MNHNS and SASEGT. V was trimmed by 5 bases and J by 5 bases, leaving 18 bases between them. Here the CDR3 DNA reads TGTGCCAGCAGTCCCTCTCCATGGGGAGGCGAGACCCAGTACTTC. This translates into CASSPSPWGGETQYF.

In its sample, this clone was seen many times. The rearrangement joins TRBV18 to TRBJ1-4; 9 nucleotides align to TRBD1. Germline trimming cut 3 bases from V and 7 bases from J; bases unmatched to any gene: 6. The germline V gene has CDR1 KGHSH and CDR2 LQKENI. The CDR3 is 15 residues long. CDR3 sequence: CASSPTGQGAEKLFF. CDR3 DNA: TGTGCCAGCTCACCTACGGGACAGGGCGCTGAAAAACTGTTTTTT.

The sample holds a few counts of this clone. This chain joins TRBV9 and TRBJ1-5, with D perhaps TRBD1 (6 bases). Germline lookup yields CDR1 SGDLS and CDR2 YYNGEE. The CDR3 sequence is 14 residues long. The V and J ends lost 4 bases and 7 bases respectively, with 15 bases between them. The CDR3, as DNA: TGTGCCAGCAGCCTCGGGGGGGGCAGACAGCCCCAGCATTTT. This translates into CASSLGGGRQPQHF.

This chain connects TRBV7-3 to TRBJ2-1; D perhaps matches TRBD1 (5 bases). The CDR3 covers 16 residues. Germline CDR1 and CDR2: SGHTA and FQGTGA. V lost 5 bases and J 8 bases, leaving 22 bases between the germline ends. This CDR3 is CASSPIGNPQQDEQFF. The CDR3, as DNA: TGTGCCAGCAGCCCAATAGGGAACCCCCAACAGGATGAGCAGTTCTTC.

This clone was seen a handful of times. This chain links TRBV29-1 with TRBJ2-5; D is undetermined. The CDR3 runs 11 residues. The germline V and J ends were trimmed by 6 bases and 3 bases, with 8 bases remaining between them. Germline CDR1 reads SQVTM; CDR2 reads ANQGSEA. Written as DNA, the CDR3 is TGCAGCGTGGTACACGAAGAGACCCAGTACTTC. It codes for CSVVHEETQYF.

This chain joins TRBV30 and TRBJ2-3; D not certain. Per the germline V gene, CDR1 is GTSNPN and CDR2 is SVGIG (reference sequence). Deletions cut 3 bases from V and 1 base from J, with 26 bases between. The CDR3 consists of 19 residues. CDR3 region: CAWRRTAPAERRGTDTQYF. In DNA form, the CDR3 reads TGTGCCTGGAGGAGAACCGCTCCAGCTGAGAGGAGAGGCACAGATACGCAGTATTTT.